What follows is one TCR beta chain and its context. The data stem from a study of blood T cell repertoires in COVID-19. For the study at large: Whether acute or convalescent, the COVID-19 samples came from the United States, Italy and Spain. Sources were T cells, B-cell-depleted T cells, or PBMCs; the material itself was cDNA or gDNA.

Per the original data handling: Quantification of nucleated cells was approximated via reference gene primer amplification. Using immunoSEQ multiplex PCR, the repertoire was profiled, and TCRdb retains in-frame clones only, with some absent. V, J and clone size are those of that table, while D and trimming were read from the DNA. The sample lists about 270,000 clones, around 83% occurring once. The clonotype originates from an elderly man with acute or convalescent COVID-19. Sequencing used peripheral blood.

CDR3 sequence (DNA): TGTGCCATCAGGCGGACTGTTGACACTGAAGCTTTCTTT. Its translation is CAIRRTVDTEAFF. The genes are TRBV10-3 and TRBJ1-1; D not resolved. Trimming took 6 bases from V and 3 from J, leaving 11 bases between them. The CDR3 contains 13 residues. CDR1 and CDR2 (germline): ENHRY, SYGVKD.